This T cell receptor (beta chain) was captured in a study of cytomegalovirus exposure and HLA in healthy donors. The junction had 16 bases not matched to a gene; V was cut back by 8 bases and J by 5 bases. CDR1 SGHTA and CDR2 FQGNSA come from the germline V gene. The CDR3 is 18 residues long. 13 Jbeta primers and 60 Vbeta primers were used for the PCR. Measured with immunoSEQ multiplex PCR; TCRdb has only the in-frame clones, and not every one. The sample records around 130,000 clones, 65% to 90% being singletons. The source material was PBMCs. The chain couples TRBV7-2 to TRBJ2-5; the match to TRBD2 covers 14 bases. The source is a man younger than 45 in good health and CMV-seronegative. CDR3 sequence reads: CASLMPNRLAGGRETQYF. DNA of the CDR3: TGTGCCAGCCTGATGCCAAACAGACTAGCGGGGGGGAGGGAGACCCAGTACTTC. Full variable domain (remainder filled in from reference TRBV7-2 and TRBJ2-5): GAGVSQSPSNKVTEKGKDVELRCDPISGHTALYWYRQSLGQGLEFLIYFQGNSAPDKSGLPSDRFSAERTGGSVSTLTIQRTQQEDSAVYLCASLMPNRLAGGRETQYFGPGTRLLVL.